This T cell receptor beta chain was profiled in a study of blood T cell repertoires in COVID-19. In the study overall: There were acute and convalescent COVID-19 samples, and they came from the United States, Italy and Spain.

Method: immunoSEQ multiplex PCR; TCRdb's copy keeps in-frame clones and lacks some. This sample yields just over 150,000 clones, of which 88% are seen a single time; over 2% belongs to the top ten. The CDR3 contains 16 residues. Germline V CDR1 and CDR2: LGHDT, YNNKEL (reference sequence). The ends lost 0 bases at V and 6 bases at J; junction bases unmatched: 7. The rearrangement uses TRBV3-1 (or the pseudogene TRBV3-2) and TRBJ2-3, with TRBD2 matching over 9 bases. The sequenced sample consisted of peripheral blood. The sequence derives from a woman between 65 and 79 years old with acute or convalescent COVID-19. The CDR3 bases are TGTGCCAGCAGCCAAGATCCAGCGGGGGGAAAGGATACGCAGTATTTT. Translating it yields CASSQDPAGGKDTQYF.